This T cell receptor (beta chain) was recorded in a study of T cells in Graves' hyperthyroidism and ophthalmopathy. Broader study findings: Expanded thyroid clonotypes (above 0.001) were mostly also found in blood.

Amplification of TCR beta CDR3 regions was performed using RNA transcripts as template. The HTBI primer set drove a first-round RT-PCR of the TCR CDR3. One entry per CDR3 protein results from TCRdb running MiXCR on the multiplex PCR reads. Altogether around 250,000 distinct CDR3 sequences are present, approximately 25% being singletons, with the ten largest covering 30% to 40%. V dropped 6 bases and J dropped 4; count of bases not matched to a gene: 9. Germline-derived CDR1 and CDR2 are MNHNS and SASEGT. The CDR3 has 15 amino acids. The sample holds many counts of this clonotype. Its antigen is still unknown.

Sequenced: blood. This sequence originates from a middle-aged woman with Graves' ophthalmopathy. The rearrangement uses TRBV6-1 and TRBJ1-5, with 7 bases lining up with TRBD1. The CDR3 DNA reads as TGTGCCAGCAGCCCAACTGGGACAGAGAATCAGCCCCAGCATTTT. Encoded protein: CASSPTGTENQPQHF.